Listed here is a single T cell receptor beta chain. The antigen is unknown. The data are from a study of CD8 T cells in Susac syndrome. After extraction with the RNeasy kit, about 0.45 to 1 ug of the RNA was reverse transcribed using random hexamers. The TCR beta CDR3 was amplified by immunoSEQ multiplex PCR across 54 Vbeta, 13 Jbeta. MiXCR, applied by TCRdb to the immunoSEQ multiplex PCR reads, yields one record per CDR3 protein. Found here are about 250,000 distinct CDR3 sequences, over 85% of them singletons; the top ten hold roughly 0.07%. The germline gives CDR1 LNHDA, CDR2 SQIVND (reference sequence). CDR3 size: 13 residues. Trimming removed 7 bases at V and 4 bases at J, with 11 bases between. Study-wide results and limits: The study admitted that it had a relatively small number of individuals in its TCR sequencing and HLA analysis.

This receptor was identified in a human donor with multiple sclerosis. The source material was CD4+ T cells from PBMCs. This chain links TRBV19 with TRBJ2-1, with D possibly being TRBD2 (5 bases). The CDR3 reads CASMGVGYNEQFF. The CDR3 DNA reads TGTGCCAGTATGGGAGTCGGATACAATGAGCAGTTCTTC.